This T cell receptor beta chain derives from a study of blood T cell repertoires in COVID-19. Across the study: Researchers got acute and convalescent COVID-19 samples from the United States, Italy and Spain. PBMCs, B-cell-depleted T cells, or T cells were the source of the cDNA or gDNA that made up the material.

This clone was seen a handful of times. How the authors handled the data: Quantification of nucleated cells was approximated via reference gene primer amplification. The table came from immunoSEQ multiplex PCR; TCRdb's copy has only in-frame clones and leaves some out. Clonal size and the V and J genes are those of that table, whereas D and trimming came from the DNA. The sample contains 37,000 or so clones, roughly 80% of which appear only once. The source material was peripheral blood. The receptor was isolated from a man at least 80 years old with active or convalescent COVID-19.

The CDR3 sequence: CASSLDGVRDTEAFF. CDR3 DNA: TGCGCCAGCAGCTTGGACGGGGTCCGGGACACTGAAGCTTTCTTT. V usage is TRBV5-1 and J usage is TRBJ1-1; the D is unclear. Germline V gene lookup returns CDR1 SGHRS and CDR2 YFSETQ. V lost 0 bases and J lost 3, with 12 bases in between. There are 15 residues in the CDR3.